Listed below are T cell receptor beta chains from one sample, sequenced in a study of T cell changes during pregnancy in multiple sclerosis. Produced via immunoSEQ multiplex PCR; TCRdb's table is partial and in-frame only. Of 30,000 to 45,000 clones listed, about 88% were seen once; the top ten hold under 0.75%. Sequencing used CD4+ T cells from peripheral blood mononuclear cells, obtained in the first trimester of pregnancy. The receptors shown here come from a female donor with multiple sclerosis, enrolled in a pregnancy study. Each CDR3 is given with its conserved first and last residue. A D gene is named only where the DNA matches it firmly. Size tells how often a clone was seen (once, few, many) or the class of an expanded clone, and some rows leave it out.

j_gene | d_gene | abundance | v_gene | CDR3aa | CDR3nt
TRBJ2-3 | - | - | TRBV5-4 | CASSRTSSTSTDTQYF | TGTGCCAGCAGCCGAACTAGCAGCACTAGCACAGATACGCAGTATTTT
TRBJ1-1 | TRBD1 | few | TRBV5-1 | CASSRDRATEAFF | TGCGCCAGCAGCCGGGACAGAGCCACTGAAGCTTTCTTT
TRBJ2-6 | TRBD2 | - | TRBV7-3 | CASSGGRPNPGGGANVLTF | TGTGCCAGCTCTGGTGGAAGGCCAAACCCGGGGGGTGGGGCCAACGTCCTGACTTTC
TRBJ2-3 | TRBD2 | - | TRBV6-1 | CASSGLAGVTDTQYF | TGTGCCAGCAGTGGACTAGCGGGGGTTACAGATACGCAGTATTTT
TRBJ2-3 | - | - | TRBV9 | CASSVQGGPRDTQYF | TGTGCCAGCAGCGTACAGGGAGGCCCCCGGGATACGCAGTATTTT
TRBJ2-3 | TRBD2 | - | TRBV11-3 | CASSPGGGTDTQYF | TGTGCCAGCAGCCCGGGGGGGGGCACAGATACGCAGTATTTT
TRBJ1-1 | - | - | TRBV6-1 | CASSDPGQTNTEAFF | TGTGCCAGCAGTGACCCCGGACAGACGAACACTGAAGCTTTCTTT
TRBJ2-7 | TRBD1 | - | TRBV5-5 | CASSRTGTAPYEQYF | TGTGCCAGCAGCAGGACCGGGACAGCTCCCTACGAGCAGTACTTC
TRBJ1-2 | - | - | TRBV7-9 | CASSPQLTGGYTF | TGTGCCAGCAGCCCACAGCTAACGGGGGGCTACACCTTC
TRBJ2-1 | - | - | TRBV30 | CAWSVRSLTSQFF | TGTGCCTGGAGTGTACGGTCCCTCACCTCACAGTTCTTC
TRBJ2-5 | - | - | TRBV28 | CASSSHLQGGGETQYF | TGTGCCAGCAGTTCCCACCTACAGGGTGGCGGCGAGACCCAGTACTTC
TRBJ2-7 | TRBD1 | - | TRBV13 | CASSLPGQGAREQYF | TGTGCCAGCAGCTTACCGGGACAGGGGGCGAGGGAGCAGTACTTC
TRBJ1-1 | - | few | TRBV5-4 | CASSLEAESTEAFF | TGTGCCAGCAGCTTGGAGGCGGAGAGCACTGAAGCTTTCTTT
TRBJ1-1 | - | - | TRBV18 | CASSLWGETEAFF | TGTGCCAGCTCCCTTTGGGGAGAGACTGAAGCTTTCTTT
TRBJ1-5 | TRBD1 | - | TRBV29-1 | CSVGQGNGQPQHF | TGCAGCGTGGGACAGGGGAATGGGCAGCCCCAGCATTTT
TRBJ1-5 | - | few | TRBV7-8 | CASSPRLNQPQHF | TGTGCCAGCAGCCCCCGTCTGAATCAGCCCCAGCATTTT
TRBJ2-5 | TRBD2 | - | TRBV30 | CAWSTPTRASGAQETQYF | TGTGCCTGGAGTACTCCCACGAGGGCTAGCGGGGCACAAGAGACCCAGTACTTC
TRBJ1-2 | - | - | TRBV6-1 | CATSLGGPQNYGYTF | TGTGCCACCTCTCTCGGGGGTCCTCAGAACTATGGCTACACCTTC
TRBJ2-5 | TRBD1 | - | TRBV27 | CASSIQGLQETQYF | TGTGCCAGCAGTATACAGGGGTTACAAGAGACCCAGTACTTC
TRBJ2-1 | - | few | TRBV7-6 | CASSLAYRTVYNEQFF | TGTGCCAGCAGCTTAGCGTATCGGACAGTCTACAATGAGCAGTTCTTC
TRBJ2-3 | - | once | TRBV11-2 | CASSRGDGDTQYF | TGTGCCAGCAGCCGCGGGGATGGAGATACGCAGTATTTT
TRBJ1-2 | - | - | TRBV6-1 | CASSEKVVGGNYGYTF | TGTGCCAGCAGTGAAAAGGTGGTCGGGGGAAACTATGGCTACACCTTC
TRBJ2-5 | TRBD2 | - | TRBV7-2 | CASSAGTSGQETQYF | TGTGCCAGCAGCGCCGGGACTAGCGGCCAAGAGACCCAGTACTTC
TRBJ2-1 | - | - | TRBV9 | CASSVRTNNEQFF | TGTGCCAGCAGCGTCCGGACTAACAATGAGCAGTTCTTC
TRBJ1-2 | - | - | TRBV7-9 | CASSPPGRYGYTF | TGTGCCAGCAGCCCCCCGGGGAGATACGGCTACACCTTC
TRBJ1-5 | TRBD1 | - | TRBV19 | CASSRLRQGLGQPQHF | TGTGCCAGTAGTAGGCTTAGACAGGGGTTGGGTCAGCCCCAGCATTTT
TRBJ1-3 | TRBD1 | - | TRBV30 | CACRTGGSGNTIYF | TGTGCCTGTCGGACAGGGGGCTCTGGAAACACCATATATTTT
TRBJ2-1 | - | once | TRBV12-5 | CASGLSSKGVFF | TGTGCTAGTGGTTTGTCTTCAAAAGGGGTGTTCTTC
TRBJ2-1 | - | - | TRBV5-1 | CASSLHTNNEQFF | TGCGCCAGCAGCTTGCACACGAACAATGAGCAGTTCTTC
TRBJ1-5 | TRBD1 | few | TRBV7-6 | CASSPGTGLGQPQHF | TGTGCCAGCAGCCCCGGGACAGGGTTGGGGCAGCCCCAGCATTTT
TRBJ1-5 | TRBD1 | - | TRBV2 | CASSEEITGGNQPQHF | TGTGCCAGCAGTGAAGAAATAACAGGGGGCAATCAGCCCCAGCATTTT
TRBJ2-7 | - | - | TRBV6-1 | CASSEGRGPREQYF | TGTGCCAGCAGTGAAGGCAGGGGCCCTCGGGAGCAGTACTTC
TRBJ1-5 | TRBD1 | once | TRBV19 | CASTLQGLSNQPQHF | TGTGCCAGTACGTTACAGGGGCTTAGCAATCAGCCCCAGCATTTT
TRBJ2-3 | TRBD2 | - | TRBV9 | CASSETSGGLTDTQYF | TGTGCCAGCAGCGAAACTAGCGGGGGGCTCACAGATACGCAGTATTTT
TRBJ2-2 | TRBD2 | - | TRBV18 | CASSPTSGDTGELFF | TGTGCCAGCTCTCCGACTAGCGGGGACACCGGGGAGCTGTTTTTT
TRBJ1-3 | - | - | TRBV2 | CASSALRDIGNTIYF | TGTGCCAGCAGCGCCCTCCGGGACATTGGAAACACCATATATTTT
TRBJ2-2 | - | - | TRBV7-2 | CASSRSRLLPGELFF | TGTGCCAGCAGCCGTTCTCGACTACTCCCCGGGGAGCTGTTTTTT
TRBJ2-3 | - | - | TRBV11-3 | CASSPGAASTDTQYF | TGTGCCAGCAGCCCGGGAGCGGCTAGCACAGATACGCAGTATTTT
TRBJ1-1 | TRBD1 | - | TRBV6-4 | CASRGQGTVTGDTEAFF | TGTGCCAGCAGGGGACAGGGGACGGTTACTGGGGACACTGAAGCTTTCTTT
TRBJ1-2 | TRBD1 | - | TRBV6-5 | CASSYRTGGHGYTF | TGTGCCAGCAGTTACCGGACAGGGGGCCATGGCTACACCTTC
TRBJ2-1 | TRBD2 | - | TRBV30 | CAGRTSSYNEQFF | TGTGCCGGACGGACTAGCTCCTACAATGAGCAGTTCTTC
TRBJ2-3 | TRBD1 | - | TRBV15 | CATQPDRAGTDTQYF | TGTGCCACCCAACCCGACAGGGCCGGCACAGATACGCAGTATTTT
TRBJ2-1 | - | - | TRBV5-4 | CASSLGQAVPNEQFF | TGTGCCAGCAGCTTGGGACAAGCGGTCCCAAATGAGCAGTTCTTC
TRBJ2-1 | TRBD1 | - | TRBV19 | CASSIRVGGTGNTAQFF | TGTGCCAGTAGTATTAGGGTGGGCGGGACAGGGAATACCGCGCAGTTCTTC
TRBJ2-7 | TRBD1 | - | TRBV27 | CASSSYDRVTYEQYF | TGTGCCAGCAGTTCATACGACAGGGTAACCTACGAGCAGTACTTC
TRBJ1-5 | - | - | TRBV6-4 | CASSGDSNQPQHF | TGTGCCAGCAGTGGAGATAGCAATCAGCCCCAGCATTTT
TRBJ2-3 | - | - | TRBV6-5 | CASSTLGDTQYF | TGTGCCAGCAGTACGCTCGGAGATACGCAGTATTTT
TRBJ1-3 | - | - | TRBV2 | CASRGTTSSGNTIYF | TGTGCCAGCAGGGGGACAACAAGCTCTGGAAACACCATATATTTT
TRBJ2-7 | - | few | TRBV30 | CAWSAPQGSEQYF | TGTGCCTGGAGTGCACCGCAGGGGAGCGAGCAGTACTTC
TRBJ1-2 | - | - | TRBV5-5 | CASSRGGPLNYGYTF | TGTGCCAGCAGCAGGGGCGGACCGCTTAACTATGGCTACACCTTC
TRBJ2-5 | TRBD1 | - | TRBV5-6 | CASSWGQGSPETQYF | TGTGCCAGCAGCTGGGGACAGGGGTCTCCAGAGACCCAGTACTTC
TRBJ2-3 | TRBD2 | - | TRBV28 | CASTTSGTSTDTQYF | TGTGCCAGCACTACTAGCGGGACTAGCACAGATACGCAGTATTTT
TRBJ1-2 | - | - | TRBV2 | CASSESGSYGYTF | TGTGCCAGCAGTGAGTCGGGGAGCTATGGCTACACCTTC
TRBJ1-4 | TRBD1 | - | TRBV5-1 | CASSSPGTGGAGNEKLFF | TGCGCCAGCAGCTCACCAGGGACAGGGGGCGCGGGTAATGAAAAACTGTTTTTT
TRBJ1-1 | - | - | TRBV10-3 | CAIRTDSDTEAFF | TGTGCCATCAGGACCGACAGTGACACTGAAGCTTTCTTT
TRBJ1-1 | - | - | TRBV30 | CAWSGTQGTEAFF | TGTGCCTGGAGTGGAACCCAGGGGACTGAAGCTTTCTTT
TRBJ2-5 | TRBD2 | - | TRBV5-5 | CASSPRLAGGKETQYF | TGTGCCAGCAGCCCAAGACTAGCGGGGGGGAAAGAGACCCAGTACTTC
TRBJ2-2 | TRBD1 | - | TRBV6-6 | CASSDRVAGELFF | TGTGCCAGCAGTGACAGGGTGGCCGGGGAGCTGTTTTTT
TRBJ1-5 | - | - | TRBV30 | CAWASGVSQPQHF | TGTGCCTGGGCTTCGGGGGTGAGTCAGCCCCAGCATTTT
TRBJ1-1 | TRBD1 | - | TRBV5-4 | CASSTDRGQPMNTEAFF | TGTGCCAGCAGCACCGACAGGGGGCAGCCAATGAACACTGAAGCTTTCTTT